This T cell receptor (beta chain) was captured by sequencing in a study of T cells in Graves' hyperthyroidism and ophthalmopathy. The overall study: Before treatment of any kind, peripheral blood was taken at initial diagnosis. Broader study findings: The model foresaw ophthalmopathy a median 6.5 months prior to onset. The majority of expanded thyroid clonotypes above 0.001 also appeared in blood.

Germline assignment: CDR1 KGHDR and CDR2 SFDVKD. The CDR3 runs 16 residues. V shed 2 bases, J shed 1 base, and the junction held 3 bases outside the gene matches. Regions amplified from RNA transcripts were the TCR beta CDR3 regions. When the TCR CDR3 underwent first-round RT-PCR, the HTBI primer set was used. TCRdb redid the calling of the multiplex PCR reads with MiXCR, one entry per CDR3 protein. The table has roughly 740,000 distinct CDR3 sequences, about 17% seen once; the top ten hold approximately 8%. This clonotype was counted ten times or more. Its antigen is as yet unknown. The authors took PBMCs from roughly 9.5 ml fresh peripheral blood.

What was sequenced was blood. The TCR sequence derives from a man younger than 35 with Graves' hyperthyroidism. This chain joins TRBV24-1 and TRBJ2-1; TRBD2 aligns across 8 bases. The chain's CDR3 is CATSDSASGSYNEQFF. The DNA for the CDR3 is TGTGCCACCAGTGATTCGGCTAGCGGGTCCTACAATGAGCAGTTCTTC.